This TCR beta chain was sequenced for a study of shared clonotypes between healthy human individuals. Study-wide background: Donors had three CD4 naive, three CD4 memory, two CD8 naive and one CD8 memory plate apiece.

This CDR3 comprises 14 residues. Germline CDR1 reads KGHSH; CDR2 reads LQKENI. V lost 3 bases to trimming and J lost 2 bases, with 11 bases between them. Genomic DNA belonging to each subset was distributed in equal measure over several immunoSEQ plates. Sequencing used immunoSEQ multiplex PCR; TCRdb keeps in-frame clones, though not all of them. The sample lists more than 2,000,000 clones; around 94% were seen once. The sequence derives from a man in his late teens or twenties in good health. The rearrangement joins TRBV18 to TRBJ2-7; D is ambiguous. The specimen was naive CD4+ T cells sorted from blood. Subset defined: CD45RA+ positively selected. This chain's CDR3 is CASSPSPETYEQYF. The CDR3 bases are TGTGCCAGCTCACCCTCCCCGGAGACCTACGAGCAGTACTTC.